One and the same sample provided the 3 T cell receptor beta chains below, sequenced in a study of a mutant IDH1 vaccine in newly diagnosed glioma. Some clones are missing from TCRdb's copy, which holds only in-frame ones; the method was immunoSEQ multiplex PCR. The sample holds tens of thousands of clones, 80% to 90% seen once. The time point here: baseline, week 1 (first vaccination visit). Described treatment: pre-vaccination baseline after standard-of-care therapy. The material was PBMCs, obtained from a glioma patient treated with radiotherapy, temozolomide or both. The receptors stem from a man aged 25 to 40 with glioma.

V usage is TRBV12-2 and J usage is TRBJ1-5. TRBV12-2 is listed as a pseudogene. This CDR3 is 12 amino acids long. CDR3 nucleotide sequence: TGTGCAAGTCGCTTAAGACGGCAGCCCCAGCATTTT. It yields the protein CASRLRRQPQHF.

The genes are TRBV7-8 and TRBJ2-7, with 7 nucleotides matching TRBD1. This CDR3 region has 16 residues. Trimming at V came to 1 base and at J to 5 bases, leaving 11 bases not matched to a gene. The germline V gene encodes CDR1 SGHVS and CDR2 FQNEAQ. CDR3 coding DNA: TGTGCCAGCAGCTTAGGTTTTCGAGACAGGGTCAACGAGCAGTACTTC. Amino acid sequence: CASSLGFRDRVNEQYF.

The rearrangement joins TRBV7-6 to TRBJ2-7; 11 bases match TRBD2. Germline loops: CDR1 SGHVS, CDR2 FNYEAQ. The V segment lost 3 bases and the J segment 0 bases; nucleotides outside the gene matches: 7. The CDR3 extends over 17 amino acids. CDR3 nucleotides: TGTGCCAGCAGCTTGCAACTAGCGGGGGCCAGCTCCTACGAGCAGTACTTC. Encoded protein: CASSLQLAGASSYEQYF.